This entry lists 31 T cell receptor beta chains sequenced from one sample in a study of T cells in women clearing cervical HPV infection (dated 2018 in TCRdb). Library preparation employed the immunoSEQ multiplex PCR assay. TCRdb stores this immuneACCESS table with in-frame sequences only. Part of the clones is absent; in the studies checked, under half of the shortfall reflects unresolved V genes, and no reason is known for the rest. The sample's clone listing holds roughly 36,000 clones. 7.8% of the sample belongs to the ten largest clones. Sequencing was performed on blood buffy coat. The receptors were sampled from a woman between 18 and 69 years old with a cervical HPV16 infection that either progressed to CIN3+ or cleared (not recorded which).

As to this clone: The read comes to an end 3 residues before the CDR3 does, leaving the germline J gene to fill in the end. The V gene is TRBV20-1, the J gene TRBJ1-4; D not resolved. Germline V gene sequence: CDR1 DFQATT, CDR2 SNEGSKA (reference sequence). This CDR3 is 13 amino acids long. V shed 0 bases and J shed 4 bases, with 6 bases lying between them. CDR3 DNA (partial): TGCAGTGCTAGAGATCATGTTAATGAAAAA. This gives the protein CSARDHVNEK. The whole CDR3 sequence reads CSARDHVNEKLFF.

Notes on this clone: The CDR3 goes on 3 residues after the read ends, and that part is filled in from the germline J gene. The rearrangement uses TRBV5-1 and TRBJ2-1; 9 positions agree with TRBD2. Germline V CDR1 and CDR2: SGHRS, YFSETQ. The V gene end was trimmed by 2 bases and the J gene end by 8 bases; junction bases not matched to a gene: 8. This CDR3 region has 15 residues. CDR3 amino acids: CASSLGGLASHEQFF. The CDR3 bases that were read are TGCGCCAGCAGCTTAGGGGGACTAGCAAGCCATGAG.

Worth noting for this clone: The missing CDR3 end, 3 residues past where the read stops, is filled in from the germline J gene. The chain combines TRBV20-1 with TRBJ1-2, with D perhaps matching TRBD1 (6 bases). Germline values: CDR1 DFQATT, CDR2 SNEGSKA (reference sequence). V dropped 3 bases and J dropped 0 bases, with 20 bases sitting between them. CDR3 length: 17 amino acids. CDR3: CSARDSRSPLANYGYTF. CDR3 bases read: TGCAGTGCTAGGGACAGCCGTTCACCCTTAGCTAACTATGGC.

Partial CDR3 DNA: TGTGCCAGCAGTTCCTTATTTAGCGGGAGGTACCACTACGAG. Amino acid sequence: CASSSLFSGRYHYE. In full, the CDR3 reads CASSSLFSGRYHYEQYF. The chain is built from TRBV28 and TRBJ2-7, with 10 bases that match TRBD2. The CDR3 end falls 3 residues outside the read, so it is completed with the germline J gene. The CDR3 covers 17 residues. The germline V gene has CDR1 MDHEN and CDR2 SYDVKM. The junction had 12 bases not matched to a gene; V was cut back by 4 bases and J by 3 bases.

The CDR3 here is CSAGAGRDTLHF. The DNA read from the CDR3 is TGCAGTGCCGGGGCGGGAAGGGACACC. The rearrangement links TRBV20-1 to TRBJ1-6; a weak D match, TRBD1 (6 bases). The read terminates 3 residues ahead of where the CDR3 ends, so the germline J gene completes it. Germline V gene sequence: CDR1 DFQATT, CDR2 SNEGSKA (reference sequence). The CDR3 is 12 residues long.

Turning to this clone: The missing CDR3 end, 3 residues past where the read stops, is filled in from the germline J gene. This rearrangement joins TRBV19 to TRBJ1-4; D is ambiguous. Germline values: CDR1 LNHDA, CDR2 SQIVND (reference sequence). The CDR3 is 17 amino acids. CDR3 bases read: TGTGCCAGTTGGCGGGGTGAAGGCGGCTCCTATAATTCACCA. Translated, it gives CASWRGEGGSYNSP. Given in full, the CDR3 is CASWRGEGGSYNSPLFF.

For this clone: The read ends 3 residues shy of where the CDR3 ends; the end is completed using the germline J gene. The chain uses TRBV19 and TRBJ2-5; 10 bases line up with TRBD1. Germline V gives CDR1 LNHDA, CDR2 SQIVND (reference sequence). Trimming at V came to 6 bases and at J to 6 bases, leaving 10 bases not matched to a gene. This CDR3 comprises 15 residues. The chain's CDR3 is CASRDPGQGSKTQYF. The sequenced CDR3 bases are TGTGCCAGTAGAGACCCGGGACAGGGGTCGAAGACC.

Details on this clone: Sequencing ends 3 residues short of the CDR3 end; the germline J gene provides the rest. The chain combines TRBV2 with TRBJ2-3; 10 bases are a match to TRBD1. This CDR3 region has 18 residues. CDR1 is SNHLY and CDR2 is FYNNEI in the germline V gene. The CDR3 DNA, read in part, is TGTGCCAGCAGTTTTACCGGGACAGGGGTAATTTATGATCAGCCG. This encodes CASSFTGTGVIYDQP. The entire CDR3 reads CASSFTGTGVIYDQPQYF.

As concerns this clone: The read terminates 3 residues ahead of where the CDR3 ends, so the germline J gene completes it. This chain links TRBV7-3 with TRBJ2-2; unclear D gene. The germline gives CDR1 SGHTA, CDR2 FQGTGA. V was cut by 1 base and J by 2 bases, with 5 bases left in between. The CDR3 spans 14 residues. CDR3 DNA (partial): TGTGCCAGCAGCTTAATCCCTAACACCGGGGAG. It yields the protein CASSLIPNTGE. The complete CDR3 protein is CASSLIPNTGELFF. The entire variable domain, with the rest obtained from reference TRBV7-3 and TRBJ2-2, is as follows: GAGVSQTPSNKVTEKGKYVELRCDPISGHTALYWYRQSLGQGPEFLIYFQGTGAADDSGLPNDRFFAVRPEGSVSTLKIQRTERGDSAVYLCASSLIPNTGELFFGEGSRLTVL.

Concerning this clone: The read ends 3 residues shy of where the CDR3 ends; the end is completed using the germline J gene. The genes are TRBV20-1 and TRBJ1-1; tentatively, D is TRBD1 (5 bases). In germline, CDR1 is DFQATT, CDR2 SNEGSKA (reference sequence). The V and J ends lost 2 bases and 0 bases respectively, with 10 bases between them. The CDR3 runs 14 residues. CDR3 sequence: CSARKTALNTEAFF. The CDR3 DNA, read in part, is TGCAGTGCTAGAAAGACAGCGCTGAACACTGAA.

About this clone itself: With the read ending 3 residues before the CDR3 end, the germline J gene is used to fill in that end. The chain recombines TRBV12-3 or TRBV12-4 with TRBJ2-7; 14 bases fit TRBD2. This CDR3 region has 15 residues. The V gene end was trimmed by 5 bases and the J gene end by 3 bases; junction bases not matched to a gene: 3. This CDR3 reads CASSPGLAGVYEQYF. Incomplete CDR3 DNA: TGTGCCAGCAGTCCGGGACTAGCGGGAGTCTACGAG.

Comments on this clone: The read terminates 3 residues before the CDR3 end, so the remaining end is supplied by the germline J gene. J is TRBJ2-3 and V is TRBV6-2 or TRBV6-3; TRBD2 might be the D (5 bases). CDR1 and CDR2 from the germline V gene are MNHEY and SVGEGT. The CDR3 has 15 amino acids. V was trimmed by 4 bases and J by 0 bases, leaving 11 bases between them. The CDR3 region is CASSSGSTSTDTQYF. Partial CDR3 DNA: TGTGCCAGCAGTTCGGGGAGTACTAGCACAGATACG.

The sequenced part of the CDR3 DNA is TGCGCCAGCAGCCAAGATGAGGGGACAGGGAGGTACGAG. It encodes CASSQDEGTGRYE. The entire CDR3 reads CASSQDEGTGRYEQYF. The J gene is TRBJ2-7, the V gene TRBV4-1; 9 bases match TRBD1. The read ends 3 residues shy of where the CDR3 ends; the end is completed using the germline J gene. This CDR3 has 16 amino acids. Germline V gene lookup returns CDR1 MGHRA and CDR2 YSYEKL. With 0 bases clipped from V and 4 bases from J, the junction kept 7 bases outside the gene matches.

As for this clone: With the read ending 3 residues before the CDR3 end, the germline J gene is used to fill in that end. This sequence joins TRBV13 and TRBJ1-2; no definite D call. The CDR3 is made up of 13 amino acids. Germline CDR1 reads PRHDT; CDR2 reads FYEKMQ (reference sequence). With 5 bases removed from V and 6 bases from J, the gap between germline ends came to 13 bases. CDR3 loop: CASSPPGYNGYTF. CDR3 DNA, as far as it was read: TGTGCCAGCAGCCCCCCGGGGTATAATGGC.

As concerns this clone: The CDR3 end is not reached by the read, which stops 3 residues before it; the germline J gene fills it in. This chain uses TRBV5-6 with TRBJ2-5, with D possibly being TRBD1 (6 bases). Trimming removed 2 bases at V and 5 bases at J, with 16 bases between. The CDR3 runs to 15 residues. The germline gives CDR1 SGHDT, CDR2 YYEEEE. CDR3 amino acids: CASSFSWGRWETQYF. The sequenced part of the CDR3 DNA is TGTGCCAGCAGCTTCAGTTGGGGGCGCTGGGAGACC.

With regard to this clone: The read comes to an end 3 residues before the CDR3 does, leaving the germline J gene to fill in the end. The rearrangement joins TRBV5-6 to TRBJ2-7; D perhaps matches TRBD1 (6 bases). The CDR3 loop spans 14 amino acids. The V end was cut by 4 bases, the J end by 4 bases, with 15 bases between. Per the germline V gene, CDR1 is SGHDT and CDR2 is YYEEEE. The CDR3 here is CASSVGRDTYEQYF. CDR3 DNA, as far as it was read: TGTGCCAGCAGCGTGGGCCGGGACACGTACGAG.

This clone counts as medium-sized (0.01 to 0.1%) by frequency. The CDR3 end is not reached by the read, which stops 3 residues before it; the germline J gene fills it in. Other DNA sequences in the sample encode the same CDR3. The chain uses TRBV18 and TRBJ2-5, with D unclear. CDR1 and CDR2 from the germline V gene are KGHSH and LQKENI. Trimming cost V 4 bases and J 5 bases, with 17 bases left between them. CDR3 length: 15 residues. The CDR3 is CASSQKDSKLETQYF. The sequenced CDR3 bases are TGTGCCAGCTCACAAAAAGATTCCAAGCTTGAGACC.

Regarding this clone: The DNA ends 3 residues before the CDR3 does, and the rest of the CDR3 is filled in from the germline J gene. The rearrangement links TRBV10-1 to TRBJ2-7; tentative D call: TRBD1 (5 bases). Germline CDR1 reads WNHNN; CDR2 reads SYGVQD (reference sequence). V was trimmed by 8 bases and J by 0 bases, leaving 11 bases between them. The CDR3 runs to 13 residues. Incomplete CDR3 DNA: TGCGCCAGCTCTTACGACAGCTCCTACGAG. It codes for CASSYDSSYE. The full CDR3 is CASSYDSSYEQYF.

On this clone: Sequencing ends 3 residues short of the CDR3 end; the germline J gene provides the rest. V and J are TRBV7-2 and TRBJ1-2; tentatively, D is TRBD1 (5 bases). CDR1 and CDR2 from the germline V gene are SGHTA and FQGNSA. CDR3 length: 14 residues. CDR3: CASSLAGGGYDYTF. The part of the CDR3 DNA that was read is TGTGCCAGCAGCTTAGCAGGTGGGGGGTACGAC.

About this clone: The observed sequence ends 3 residues before the CDR3 terminus, with the missing tail filled in from the germline J gene. The J gene is TRBJ1-5, the V gene TRBV19; 8 nucleotides line up with TRBD1. With 8 bases clipped from V and 4 bases from J, the junction kept 1 base outside the gene matches. Germline loops: CDR1 LNHDA, CDR2 SQIVND (reference sequence). The CDR3 is made up of 12 amino acids. The CDR3 loop reads CASRTGNQPQHF. The CDR3 bases that were read are TGTGCCAGTCGGACAGGGAATCAGCCC.

Points on this clone: The CDR3 end falls 3 residues outside the read, so it is completed with the germline J gene. The V and J genes are TRBV7-7 and TRBJ1-2; D is ambiguous. Germline V CDR1 and CDR2: SSHAT, FNYEAQ (reference sequence). The CDR3 runs 15 residues. This chain's CDR3 is CASSLRQSSYNDYTF. CDR3 DNA (partial): TGTGCCAGCAGCTTGCGGCAGAGCTCCTACAATGAC.

The part of the CDR3 DNA that was read is TGTGCCACCTCCCCGGCGGGGGAGACCTACAATGAG. Its protein is CATSPAGETYNE. The entire CDR3 protein reads CATSPAGETYNEQFF. The rearrangement joins TRBV6-2 or TRBV6-3 to TRBJ2-1; 7 bases fit TRBD2. The CDR3 end lies 3 residues beyond the end of the read and is filled in from the germline J gene. CDR3 size: 15 residues. V shed 10 bases, J shed 2 bases, and the junction held 11 bases outside the gene matches. Per the germline V gene, CDR1 is MNHEY and CDR2 is SVGEGT.

A note on this clone: With the read ending 3 residues before the CDR3 end, the germline J gene is used to fill in that end. The gene calls are TRBV5-1 and TRBJ1-1; D is undetermined. The CDR3 contains 16 residues. The ends were cut back, 2 bases at V and 0 bases at J, with 14 bases in the middle. Germline values: CDR1 SGHRS, CDR2 YFSETQ. CDR3 sequence reads: CASSLAVSSMNTEAFF. The part of the CDR3 DNA that was read is TGCGCCAGCAGCTTAGCGGTCTCCTCAATGAACACTGAA.

Comments on this clone: Read coverage stops 3 residues before the CDR3 terminus; the germline J gene supplies the remainder. The gene calls are TRBV20-1 and TRBJ2-3; D could derive from TRBD1 or TRBD2 (5 bases each). Trimming cost V 0 bases and J 2 bases, with 15 bases left between them. Germline lookup yields CDR1 DFQATT and CDR2 SNEGSKA (reference sequence). This CDR3 region has 16 residues. The CDR3 sequence: CSARDPRGYYTDTQYF. Incomplete CDR3 DNA: TGCAGTGCTAGAGACCCGAGGGGTTACTACACAGATACG.

Comments on this clone: The read terminates 3 residues ahead of where the CDR3 ends, so the germline J gene completes it. The chain couples TRBV29-1 to TRBJ2-4; 12 bases are a match to TRBD2. This CDR3 is built from 14 residues. Germline lookup yields CDR1 SQVTM and CDR2 ANQGSEA. The sequenced part of the CDR3 DNA is TGCAGCGTTAGACCGGGACTAGCGGGTAATATT. As protein: CSVRPGLAGNI. The complete CDR3 reads CSVRPGLAGNIQYF.

Remarks on this clone: The read gets to within 3 residues of the CDR3 end, and the germline J gene fills in the rest. The J gene is TRBJ2-3, the V gene TRBV5-1; D is ambiguous. The CDR3 is 12 residues long. Trimming took 7 bases from V and 0 from J, leaving 6 bases between them. Germline CDR1 SGHRS, CDR2 YFSETQ. CDR3 DNA (partial): TGCGCCAGCCACATCAGCACAGATACG. Its protein product is CASHISTDT. From start to end, the CDR3 is CASHISTDTQYF.

About this clone: Read coverage stops 3 residues before the CDR3 terminus; the germline J gene supplies the remainder. The V call is TRBV5-1, the J call TRBJ2-3; D might be TRBD2 (6 bases). The CDR3 covers 15 residues. Trimming left V 4 bases short and J 0 bases short, with 12 bases between. Germline V CDR1 and CDR2: SGHRS, YFSETQ. CDR3 protein: CASSPAAGSTDTQYF. CDR3 DNA (partial): TGCGCCAGCAGCCCGGCCGCGGGGAGCACAGATACG.

With respect to this clone: From the germline J gene comes the end of the CDR3, since the read stops 3 residues before it. This rearrangement joins TRBV28 to TRBJ2-7; 8 bases align to TRBD2. The CDR3 consists of 14 residues. Trimming removed 3 bases from V and 4 bases from J; junction bases left unmatched: 5. CDR1 is MDHEN, CDR2 SYDVKM, per germline. CDR3 loop: CASSLTASGYEQYF. The CDR3 DNA, read in part, is TGTGCCAGCAGTTTGACGGCTAGCGGGTACGAG. Based on the CDR3 plus reference TRBV28 and TRBJ2-7, the full variable domain is DVKVTQSSRYLVKRTGEKVFLECVQDMDHENMFWYRQDPGLGLRLIYFSYDVKMKEKGDIPEGYSVSREKKERFSLILESASTNQTSMYLCASSLTASGYEQYFGPGTRLTVT.

Details on this clone: The sequence runs out 3 residues before the end of the CDR3; the remainder is reconstructed from the germline J gene. The gene calls are TRBV7-3 and TRBJ2-4; 11 nucleotides line up with TRBD2. Germline V gene sequence: CDR1 SGHTA, CDR2 FQGTGA. This CDR3 has 18 residues. The V gene end was trimmed by 5 bases and the J gene end by 8 bases; junction bases not matched to a gene: 17. The CDR3 DNA, read in part, is TGTGCCAGCAGCCTCATAGCTAGCGGGGGGCGACTAGGGGACATT. Translation: CASSLIASGGRLGDI. From start to end, the CDR3 is CASSLIASGGRLGDIQYF.

Points on this clone: The read comes to an end 3 residues before the CDR3 does, leaving the germline J gene to fill in the end. V is TRBV2 and J is TRBJ1-2; D not resolved. The length of the CDR3 is 12 residues. The V and J ends lost 3 bases and 4 bases respectively, with 6 bases between them. Germline lookup yields CDR1 SNHLY and CDR2 FYNNEI. This chain's CDR3 is CASSDGPYGYTF. CDR3 DNA, as far as it was read: TGTGCCAGCAGTGATGGGCCCTATGGC.

Points on this clone: The read stops 3 residues short of the end of the CDR3; the missing end is completed from the germline J gene. The rearrangement joins TRBV2 to TRBJ1-6; 7 bases fit TRBD1. J was trimmed by 12 bases and V by 7 bases; bases with no gene match: 9. The CDR3 contains 13 residues. CDR1 and CDR2 from the germline V gene are SNHLY and FYNNEI. The CDR3 DNA, read in part, is TGTGCCAGCAAACCGACAGGGTTGGTACCC. Translation: CASKPTGLVP. The CDR3 in its entirety is CASKPTGLVPLHF.